This T cell receptor (beta chain) was retrieved from a study of shared clonotypes between healthy human individuals. This clone appeared once. Its matching antigen is unknown. In the original analysis: Junction-only sequences produced by ImmunoSEQ had no quality scores, so filtering differed. Data came from immunoSEQ multiplex PCR; TCRdb stores just in-frame clones and leaves some out. D and trimming were read from the DNA, whereas the V and J calls and clone size are those reported in that table. The sample has around 700,000 clones; about three quarters are singletons. Findings and limits, study-wide: Rarefaction exposed incomplete sorted-subset sequencing despite large depth. Represented genetic and exposure-history diversity was restricted by having few donors.

Germline values: CDR1 SGHRS, CDR2 YFSETQ. V was shortened by 4 bases and J by 6 bases, with 27 bases between the two germline ends. The CDR3 runs 18 residues. All participating donors were Caucasian adults from Nashville, Tennessee. The receptor was isolated from a woman aged 25 to 45 in good health. The sample taken for sequencing was memory CD4+ T cells sorted from blood. This sample's subset: CD45RA-negative fraction. The chain employs TRBV5-1 and TRBJ2-3, with a possible D match to TRBD2 (6 bases). CDR3 nucleotides: TGCGCCAGCAGCCCGGTAGGAGGGCTCCCCAATCCTTTGGATACGCAGTATTTT. Translated: CASSPVGGLPNPLDTQYF.